Below, 23 T cell receptor beta chains from the same sample are listed, as sequenced in a study of shared clonotypes between healthy human individuals. Clones were sequenced by immunoSEQ multiplex PCR, and TCRdb holds only the in-frame ones, with some missing. The sample includes roughly 2.5 million clones, 90% to 95% seen only once; the top ten take over 0.12%. The sample taken for sequencing was naive CD4+ T cells sorted from blood. Subset here: CD45RA+ positively selected. The receptors come from a man aged 18 to 30 in good health.

The chain couples TRBV5-1 to TRBJ2-7, with TRBD2 as a possible D gene (5 bases). Germline V gene lookup returns CDR1 SGHRS and CDR2 YFSETQ. V was shortened by 1 base and J by 5 bases, with 7 bases between the two germline ends. The length of the CDR3 is 12 residues. CDR3 sequence: CASSLHGDEQYF. The CDR3 DNA is TGCGCCAGCAGCTTGCACGGGGACGAGCAGTACTTC.

The V and J genes are TRBV7-9 and TRBJ2-5, with 9 bases identical to TRBD2. This CDR3 has 17 residues. The V segment lost 3 bases and the J segment 5 bases; nucleotides outside the gene matches: 13. Germline V lookup: CDR1 SEHNR, CDR2 FQNEAQ (reference sequence). The CDR3 spells CASSFFNGGRARETQYF. CDR3 DNA: TGTGCCAGCAGCTTTTTTAACGGCGGGAGGGCCCGGGAGACCCAGTACTTC.

The chain carries TRBV2 and TRBJ2-5, with D perhaps assigned TRBD1 or TRBD2 (5 bases each). Trimming removed 7 bases from V and 1 base from J, with 16 bases in between. Germline V gene lookup returns CDR1 SNHLY and CDR2 FYNNEI. The CDR3 covers 15 residues. CDR3 region: CASTIQAGTQETQYF. CDR3 sequence (DNA): TGTGCCAGCACCATCCAGGCAGGGACCCAAGAGACCCAGTACTTC.

This rearrangement joins TRBV28 to TRBJ2-6, with 8 bases that match TRBD1. After removal of 7 bases from V and 0 bases from J, the junction contained 11 bases not matched to a gene. CDR3 length: 18 amino acids. Germline V lookup: CDR1 MDHEN, CDR2 SYDVKM. The CDR3 reads CASTPSGTGVSGANVLTF. The CDR3, as DNA: TGTGCCAGCACCCCATCCGGGACAGGCGTCTCTGGGGCCAACGTCCTGACTTTC.

In regard to this clone: The sample carries other DNA sequences with the same CDR3. This rearrangement joins TRBV19 to TRBJ1-1, with 10 positions matching TRBD1. CDR1 LNHDA and CDR2 SQIVND come from the germline V gene (reference sequence). V dropped 4 bases and J dropped 1; count of bases not matched to a gene: 0. The CDR3 sequence is 14 residues long. The CDR3 reads CASSRDRGNTEAFF. CDR3 DNA: TGTGCCAGTAGTAGGGACAGGGGGAACACTGAAGCTTTCTTT.

The chain employs TRBV5-5 and TRBJ2-7; tentative D call: TRBD1 (6 bases). This CDR3 spans 14 amino acids. Trimming cost V 0 bases and J 5 bases, with 12 bases left between them. Per germline, CDR1 SGHKS and CDR2 YYEKEE (reference sequence). CDR3 sequence (DNA): TGTGCCAGCAGCTTGGCCACAGGGAGAAACGAGCAGTACTTC. Its translation is CASSLATGRNEQYF.

This clone was seen only once. The rearrangement uses TRBV6-1 and TRBJ1-2, with 7 bases matching TRBD1. The J segment lost 7 bases and the V segment lost 7 bases, leaving 6 bases of the junction unmatched. The CDR3 is 12 residues long. Germline values: CDR1 MNHNS, CDR2 SASEGT. CDR3 bases: TGTGCCAGCAAGGACAGGTCGGGTGGCTACACCTTC. Translation: CASKDRSGGYTF.

Remarks on this clone: Different DNA sequences within this sample yield the same CDR3. V and J are TRBV7-2 and TRBJ2-5, with 8 bases fitting TRBD2. Germline V lookup: CDR1 SGHTA, CDR2 FQGNSA. The CDR3 spans 16 residues. V shed 5 bases and J 5 bases; nucleotides not matched to a gene: 13. The CDR3 sequence: CASSPRGAGGRETQYF. CDR3 coding DNA: TGTGCCAGCAGCCCTAGAGGGGCGGGAGGAAGGGAGACCCAGTACTTC.

J is TRBJ2-7 and V is TRBV27; D uncertain. This CDR3 region has 15 residues. The ends were cut back, 4 bases at V and 0 bases at J, with 13 bases in the middle. CDR1 MNHEY and CDR2 SMNVEV come from the germline V gene (reference sequence). This CDR3 is CASSYRAESSYEQYF. CDR3 coding DNA: TGTGCCAGCAGTTATAGGGCGGAAAGCTCCTACGAGCAGTACTTC.

V usage is TRBV5-1 and J usage is TRBJ2-1; D is uncertain. V lost 4 bases, J lost 7 bases, and 15 bases lay in between. The CDR3 has 14 residues. Looked up from germline, CDR1 is SGHRS and CDR2 is YFSETQ. The CDR3 DNA follows: TGCGCCAGCAGCGGCCTCTCTATTGGGAATGAGCAGTTCTTC. Protein: CASSGLSIGNEQFF.

This chain links TRBV2 with TRBJ2-5, with 8 nucleotides matching TRBD2. The germline V gene encodes CDR1 SNHLY and CDR2 FYNNEI. The CDR3 length is 12 residues. V gave up 10 bases and J gave up 7 bases; unmatched junction bases: 8. CDR3 sequence reads: CATRGGGWTQYF. DNA of the CDR3: TGTGCCACCCGGGGGGGCGGTTGGACCCAGTACTTC. The full variable domain, with the rest looked up from reference TRBV2 and TRBJ2-5, is EPEVTQTPSHQVTQMGQEVILRCVPISNHLYFYWYRQILGQKVEFLVSFYNNEISEKSEIFDDQFSVERPDGSNFTLKIRSTKLEDSAMYFCATRGGGWTQYFGPGTRLLVL.

This chain joins TRBV15 and TRBJ2-7; no reliable D call. The CDR3 covers 15 residues. V was trimmed by 0 bases and J by 2 bases, leaving 11 bases between them. In germline, CDR1 is LNHNV, CDR2 YYDKDF (reference sequence). As DNA, the CDR3 is TGTGCCACCAGCAGAGATAGTGTCGACCCCTACGAGCAGTACTTC. Translating gives CATSRDSVDPYEQYF.

This sequence joins TRBV10-3 and TRBJ2-5; 7 bases line up with TRBD2. J lost 3 bases, V lost 8 bases, and 3 bases had no gene match. Looked up from germline, CDR1 is ENHRY and CDR2 is SYGVKD. The CDR3 loop spans 12 amino acids. CDR3 sequence reads: CAIRGREETQYF. Here the CDR3 DNA reads TGTGCCATCCGAGGGAGGGAAGAGACCCAGTACTTC.

This clone has a single count. The chain combines TRBV18 with TRBJ1-1, with D possibly TRBD1 on 6 matching bases. The CDR3 is 14 residues long. V was trimmed by 0 bases and J by 4 bases, leaving 9 bases between them. CDR1 is KGHSH and CDR2 is LQKENI in the germline V gene. The CDR3 region is CASSPPIGGTEAFF. In DNA form, the CDR3 reads TGTGCCAGCTCACCACCGATAGGGGGCACTGAAGCTTTCTTT.

V is TRBV2 and J is TRBJ1-1, with D possibly being TRBD1 (5 bases). The CDR3 runs to 15 residues. V lost 4 bases and J lost 1, with 13 bases in between. Germline CDR1 reads SNHLY; CDR2 reads FYNNEI. CDR3 residues: CASSARGQRNTEAFF. The CDR3 DNA reads as TGTGCCAGCAGTGCTAGGGGTCAGAGGAACACTGAAGCTTTCTTT.

J is TRBJ2-3 and V is TRBV12-5, with TRBD2 matching 7 bases. Germline-derived CDR1 and CDR2 are LGHNT and FRNRAP. CDR3 length equals 14 residues. Trimming removed 7 bases from V and 2 bases from J; junction bases left unmatched: 6. This CDR3 reads CASAETSTTDTQYF. CDR3 in DNA: TGTGCTAGTGCCGAGACTAGCACCACAGATACGCAGTATTTT. Variable domain in full (rest from reference TRBV12-5 and TRBJ2-3): DARVTQTPRHKVTEMGQEVTMRCQPILGHNTVFWYRQTMMQGLELLAYFRNRAPLDDSGMPKDRFSAEMPDATLATLKIQPSEPRDSAVYFCASAETSTTDTQYFGPGTRLTVL.

The chain has TRBV5-1 and TRBJ2-5; 8 bases line up with TRBD1. The length of the CDR3 is 14 residues. V shed 3 bases and J 4 bases; nucleotides not matched to a gene: 5. Germline CDR1 is SGHRS and CDR2 is YFSETQ. This CDR3 is CASSSGQALETQYF. The CDR3 DNA reads as TGCGCCAGCAGCTCGGGACAGGCCTTAGAGACCCAGTACTTC. Using reference TRBV5-1 and TRBJ2-5 for the parts outside the CDR3, the full variable domain is KAGVTQTPRYLIKTRGQQVTLSCSPISGHRSVSWYQQTPGQGLQFLFEYFSETQRNKGNFPGRFSGRQFSNSRSEMNVSTLELGDSALYLCASSSGQALETQYFGPGTRLLVL.

In nucleotides, the CDR3 is TGTGCCAGCTCACCAGGGGGCAGCGGGGCCTACAATGAGCAGTTCTTC. Translating it yields CASSPGGSGAYNEQFF. The rearrangement links TRBV18 to TRBJ2-1, with a possible D match to TRBD2 (7 bases). V shed 2 bases and J shed 2 bases, with 13 bases lying between them. The CDR3 extends over 16 amino acids. Germline V gene lookup returns CDR1 KGHSH and CDR2 LQKENI.

CDR3 sequence (DNA): TGTGCCAGCAGACAGGGCGGCACAGATACGCAGTATTTT. Encoded protein: CASRQGGTDTQYF. J is TRBJ2-3 and V is TRBV7-3; D might be TRBD1 (6 bases). Germline values: CDR1 SGHTA, CDR2 FQGTGA. V was cut by 6 bases and J by 1 base, with 8 bases left in between. CDR3 length: 13 amino acids.

V and J are TRBV19 and TRBJ2-7; D unresolved. V lost 4 bases and J lost 6, with 13 bases in between. Germline V CDR1 and CDR2: LNHDA, SQIVND (reference sequence). The CDR3 consists of 13 residues. The CDR3 sequence is CASSTLLTGEQYF. The CDR3 nucleotides are TGTGCCAGTAGTACACTTTTAACGGGCGAGCAGTACTTC.

This clone occurred a few times. The rearrangement joins TRBV6-1 to TRBJ1-2; possibly TRBD1 for D (6 bases). Looked up from germline, CDR1 is MNHNS and CDR2 is SASEGT. V lost 0 bases and J lost 8, with 16 bases in between. The CDR3 has 15 residues. This chain's CDR3 is CASSEALRGPGGYTF. The CDR3 nucleotides read TGTGCCAGCAGTGAAGCGCTTCGGGGGCCCGGGGGCTACACCTTC.

CDR3 DNA: TGTGCCAGCAGTTTCCGGGGAACCTATGGCTACACCTTC. Its translation: CASSFRGTYGYTF. The rearrangement joins TRBV28 to TRBJ1-2, with D hard to call. CDR3 length: 13 residues. Per the germline V gene, CDR1 is MDHEN and CDR2 is SYDVKM. The V gene lost 3 bases and the J gene lost 4 bases, with 9 bases spanning the gap.

This chain uses TRBV6-5 with TRBJ2-3; 9 bases fit TRBD1. Germline CDR1 is MNHEY and CDR2 is SVGAGI. Unmatched junction bases numbered 10, after V lost 6 bases and J lost 9 bases. CDR3 size: 14 residues. This chain's CDR3 is CASRVTGGSGTQYF. The DNA for the CDR3 is TGTGCCAGCAGGGTGACAGGGGGGTCAGGGACGCAGTATTTT.